A single sample gave rise to the 5 T cell receptor beta chains below, sequenced in a study of CD8 T cells in ankylosing spondylitis. A single record per CDR3 protein comes from TCRdb applying MiXCR to the 5' RACE reads. This table holds around 230,000 distinct CDR3 sequences, around 7.8% found once. The sample was blood, either unsorted or a sorted T cell fraction (not recorded which). The source is a male donor with ankylosing spondylitis or in good health (not recorded which).

This clonotype was recorded at least ten times. The gene calls are TRBV19 and TRBJ1-6; 7 positions agree with TRBD1. This CDR3 is 15 amino acids long. Trimming removed 4 bases from V and 10 bases from J; junction bases left unmatched: 10. Germline loops: CDR1 LNHDA, CDR2 SQIVND (reference sequence). The CDR3 loop reads CASSTAQGGNSPLHF. As DNA, the CDR3 is TGTGCCAGTAGTACCGCGCAGGGGGGCAACTCACCCCTCCACTTT.

This clonotype was seen ten or more times. The chain has TRBV9 and TRBJ2-3; D gene uncertain. The CDR3 has 14 amino acids. The germline V gene has CDR1 SGDLS and CDR2 YYNGEE. Between the trimmed V and J ends, which lost 1 base and 6 bases, there was a span of 12 bases. The CDR3 DNA follows: TGTGCCAGCAGCGTAAGAGCTATTCAGGATACGCAGTATTTT. Protein: CASSVRAIQDTQYF.

This clonotype has a count of ten or more. The J gene is TRBJ2-1, the V gene TRBV20-1, with 7 bases identical to TRBD2. The CDR3 has 16 residues. Germline CDR1 and CDR2: DFQATT and SNEGSKA (reference sequence). Germline trimming cut 6 bases from V and 2 bases from J; bases unmatched to any gene: 13. The CDR3, as DNA: TGCAGTGCCGAGTCCTGGGGGGAGGGCCCCTACAATGAGCAGTTCTTC. It is translated as CSAESWGEGPYNEQFF.

This clonotype was found many times. The chain uses TRBV5-1 and TRBJ2-2, with no clear D. Germline CDR1 SGHRS, CDR2 YFSETQ. The CDR3 covers 11 residues. The V gene lost 4 bases and the J gene lost 8 bases, with 6 bases spanning the gap. The CDR3 nucleotides are TGCGCCAGCAGCACCGGTGGGGAGCTGTTTTTT. Its protein product is CASSTGGELFF.

This clonotype was observed a handful of times. This chain connects TRBV4-1 to TRBJ1-1; 10 bases fit TRBD1. V dropped 6 bases and J dropped 1; count of bases not matched to a gene: 5. The CDR3 consists of 15 residues. Germline V lookup: CDR1 MGHRA, CDR2 YSYEKL. The DNA of the CDR3 is TGCGCCAGCAGACGGACAGGGGGGGCGAACACTGAAGCTTTCTTT. This gives the protein CASRRTGGANTEAFF.